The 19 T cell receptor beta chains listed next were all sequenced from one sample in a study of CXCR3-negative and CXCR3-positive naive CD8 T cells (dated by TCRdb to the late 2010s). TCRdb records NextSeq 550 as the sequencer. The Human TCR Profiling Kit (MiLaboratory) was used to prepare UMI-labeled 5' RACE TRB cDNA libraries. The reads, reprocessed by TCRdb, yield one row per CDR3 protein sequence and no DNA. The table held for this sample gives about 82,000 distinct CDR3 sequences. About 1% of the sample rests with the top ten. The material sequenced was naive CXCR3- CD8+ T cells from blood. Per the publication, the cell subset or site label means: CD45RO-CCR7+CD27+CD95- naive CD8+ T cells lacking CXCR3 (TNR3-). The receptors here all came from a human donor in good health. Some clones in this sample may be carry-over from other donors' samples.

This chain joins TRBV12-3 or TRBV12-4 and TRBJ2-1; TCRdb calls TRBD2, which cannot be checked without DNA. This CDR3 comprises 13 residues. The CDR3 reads CASGTNPIDEQFF.

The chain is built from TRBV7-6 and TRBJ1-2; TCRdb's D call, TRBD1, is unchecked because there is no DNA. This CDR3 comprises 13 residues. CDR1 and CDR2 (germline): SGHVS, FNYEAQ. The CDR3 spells CASSLSGGHGYTF.

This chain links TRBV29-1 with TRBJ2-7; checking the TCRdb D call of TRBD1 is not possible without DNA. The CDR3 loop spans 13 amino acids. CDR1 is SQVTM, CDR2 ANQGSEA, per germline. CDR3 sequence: CSVEEGGPGEQYF.

CDR3 sequence: CASSIDGGALNQPQHF. V gene TRBV19 combines with J gene TRBJ1-5; TCRdb lists TRBD1, though no DNA is available to test this call. The CDR3 consists of 16 residues. Per germline, CDR1 LNHDA and CDR2 SQIVND (reference sequence).

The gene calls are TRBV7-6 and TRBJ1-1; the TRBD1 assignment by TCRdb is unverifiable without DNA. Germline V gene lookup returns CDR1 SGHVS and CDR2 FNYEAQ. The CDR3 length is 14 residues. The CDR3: CASSFRGESTEAFF.

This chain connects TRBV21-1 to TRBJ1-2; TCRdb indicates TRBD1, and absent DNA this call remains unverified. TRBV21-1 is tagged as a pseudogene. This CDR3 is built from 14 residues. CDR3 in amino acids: CASSKGQGHYGYTF.

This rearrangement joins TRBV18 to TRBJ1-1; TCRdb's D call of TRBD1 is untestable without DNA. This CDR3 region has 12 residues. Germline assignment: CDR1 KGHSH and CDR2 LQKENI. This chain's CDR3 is CASSPARDQAFF.

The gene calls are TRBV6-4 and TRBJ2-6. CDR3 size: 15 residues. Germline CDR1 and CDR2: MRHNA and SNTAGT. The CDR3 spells CASSEEHSGANVLTF.

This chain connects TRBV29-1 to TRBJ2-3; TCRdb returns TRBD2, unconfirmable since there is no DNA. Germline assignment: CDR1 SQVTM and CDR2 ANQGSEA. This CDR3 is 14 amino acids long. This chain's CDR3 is CSVVGLAVTDTQYF.

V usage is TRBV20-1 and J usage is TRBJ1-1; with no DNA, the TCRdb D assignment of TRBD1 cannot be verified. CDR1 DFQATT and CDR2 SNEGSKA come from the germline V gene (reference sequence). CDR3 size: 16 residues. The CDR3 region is CSAVPGAKGMNTEAFF.

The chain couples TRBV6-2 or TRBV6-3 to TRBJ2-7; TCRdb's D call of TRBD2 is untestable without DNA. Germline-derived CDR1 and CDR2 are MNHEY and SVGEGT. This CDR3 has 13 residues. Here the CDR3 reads CASRTASDYEQYF.

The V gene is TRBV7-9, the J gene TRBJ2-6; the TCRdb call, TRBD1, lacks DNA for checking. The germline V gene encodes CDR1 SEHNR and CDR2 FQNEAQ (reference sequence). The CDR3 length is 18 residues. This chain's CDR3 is CASTGIGADPSGANVLTF.

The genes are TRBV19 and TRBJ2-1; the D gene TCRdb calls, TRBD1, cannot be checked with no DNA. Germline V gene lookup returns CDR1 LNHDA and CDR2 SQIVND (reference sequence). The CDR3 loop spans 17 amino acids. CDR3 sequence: CASSPREAGISYNEQFF. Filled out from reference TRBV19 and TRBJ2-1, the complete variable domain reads DGGITQSPKYLFRKEGQNVTLSCEQNLNHDAMYWYRQDPGQGLRLIYYSQIVNDFQKGDIAEGYSVSREKKESFPLTVTSAQKNPTAFYLCASSPREAGISYNEQFFGPGTRLTVL.

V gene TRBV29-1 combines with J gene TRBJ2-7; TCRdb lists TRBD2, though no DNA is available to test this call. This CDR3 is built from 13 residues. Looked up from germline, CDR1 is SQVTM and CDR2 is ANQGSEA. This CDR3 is CSVENRAGHEQYF.

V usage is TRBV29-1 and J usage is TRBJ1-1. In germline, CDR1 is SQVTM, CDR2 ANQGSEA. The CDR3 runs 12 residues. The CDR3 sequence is CSAGGVGGEAFF.

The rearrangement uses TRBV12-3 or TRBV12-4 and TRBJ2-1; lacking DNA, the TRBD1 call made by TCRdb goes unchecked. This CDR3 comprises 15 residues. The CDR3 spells CASSLDPGVGDEQFF.

The CDR3: CASSVAGSGANVLTF. The rearrangement uses TRBV9 and TRBJ2-6. CDR1 and CDR2 (germline): SGDLS, YYNGEE. The CDR3 totals 15 residues.

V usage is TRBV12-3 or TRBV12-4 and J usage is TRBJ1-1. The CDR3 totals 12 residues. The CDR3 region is CASSLIGTEAFF.

Here the CDR3 reads CASSVGGDNEQFF. V is TRBV9 and J is TRBJ2-1; TCRdb's D call, TRBD1, is unchecked because there is no DNA. Looked up from germline, CDR1 is SGDLS and CDR2 is YYNGEE. There are 13 residues in the CDR3.